Shown below are 24 T cell receptor beta chains from a single sample sequenced in a study of T cell changes during pregnancy in multiple sclerosis. Assay: immunoSEQ multiplex PCR; the TCRdb copy retains only in-frame clones and omits some. The sample lists roughly 76,000 clones, roughly 91% seen once, with under 0.3% in the top ten. The sample here was CD4+ T cells from peripheral blood mononuclear cells, taken after pregnancy. The receptors stem from a female donor with multiple sclerosis, enrolled in a pregnancy study.

This chain connects TRBV7-2 to TRBJ1-2; tentative D call: TRBD1 (5 bases). CDR3 size: 14 residues. Germline V gene lookup returns CDR1 SGHTA and CDR2 FQGNSA. V lost 2 bases to trimming and J lost 5 bases, with 12 bases between them. The DNA for the CDR3 is TGTGCCAGCAGCTTAAGTGCAGGGACTTATGGCTACACCTTC. Protein: CASSLSAGTYGYTF. Complete variable domain (other parts from reference TRBV7-2 and TRBJ1-2): GAGVSQSPSNKVTEKGKDVELRCDPISGHTALYWYRQSLGQGLEFLIYFQGNSAPDKSGLPSDRFSAERTGGSVSTLTIQRTQQEDSAVYLCASSLSAGTYGYTFGSGTRLTVV.

Only one count was recorded for this clone. V usage is TRBV9 and J usage is TRBJ1-6; possible D gene TRBD1, 6 bases. The ends were cut back, 3 bases at V and 7 bases at J, with 17 bases in the middle. Germline V lookup: CDR1 SGDLS, CDR2 YYNGEE. The CDR3 consists of 16 residues. This CDR3 is CASSGGAGVGNSPLHF. The CDR3 DNA sequence: TGTGCCAGCAGCGGGGGGGCGGGGGTCGGCAATTCACCCCTCCACTTT.

The genes are TRBV27 and TRBJ2-1; 9 bases align to TRBD1. Unmatched junction bases numbered 16, after V lost 6 bases and J lost 7 bases. This CDR3 comprises 17 residues. Germline V CDR1 and CDR2: MNHEY, SMNVEV (reference sequence). The CDR3 DNA is TGTGCCAGCAGCATCCGGTCCGGGACAGGGTTAGGGAATGAGCAGTTCTTC. Protein: CASSIRSGTGLGNEQFF.

V and J are TRBV6-6 and TRBJ2-1, with TRBD2 matching 12 bases. V lost 6 bases and J lost 5; bases outside the gene matches: 8. This CDR3 spans 16 amino acids. Germline CDR1 MNHNY, CDR2 SVGAGI (reference sequence). The CDR3 nucleotides read TGTGCCAGCAGGCCTAAGCGGACTAGCGGGGACAATGAGCAGTTCTTC. Encoded protein: CASRPKRTSGDNEQFF.

This chain joins TRBV4-1 and TRBJ2-3, with TRBD2 matching over 10 bases. Per germline, CDR1 MGHRA and CDR2 YSYEKL. This CDR3 has 16 residues. V lost 4 bases to trimming and J lost 2 bases; unmatched junction nucleotides: 6. CDR3 DNA sequence: TGCGCCAGCAGCCTTATTAGCGGGGGGAACACAGATACGCAGTATTTT. Translating gives CASSLISGGNTDTQYF.

The table lists this clone with many counts. The chain joins TRBV5-6 to TRBJ2-7; weak D call: TRBD2 (5 bases). Germline V lookup: CDR1 SGHDT, CDR2 YYEEEE. V was trimmed by 0 bases and J by 7 bases, leaving 14 bases between them. This CDR3 contains 14 residues. CDR3 sequence reads: CASSLGTGLLEQYF. CDR3 bases: TGTGCCAGCAGCTTGGGGACTGGGCTTCTGGAGCAGTACTTC.

The chain has TRBV7-2 and TRBJ2-3; D possibly corresponds to TRBD2 (7 bases). CDR3 length: 15 amino acids. Germline values: CDR1 SGHTA, CDR2 FQGNSA. V shed 1 base and J shed 6 bases, with 14 bases lying between them. The CDR3 here is CASSLEGKGGDTQYF. Written as DNA, the CDR3 is TGTGCCAGCAGCTTAGAAGGGAAGGGGGGGGATACGCAGTATTTT.

This clone was observed a single time. The gene calls are TRBV6-5 and TRBJ2-3; 16 positions agree with TRBD2. The germline CDR1 and CDR2 sequences are MNHEY and SVGAGI. With 4 bases clipped from V and 5 bases from J, the junction kept 3 bases outside the gene matches. This CDR3 is 16 amino acids long. CDR3 coding DNA: TGTGCCAGCAGTTGGGGACTAGCGGGGGGGAGAGATACGCAGTATTTT. Its translation is CASSWGLAGGRDTQYF.

The genes are TRBV15 and TRBJ2-2, with TRBD1 matching 7 bases. The CDR3 covers 16 residues. Looked up from germline, CDR1 is LNHNV and CDR2 is YYDKDF (reference sequence). The V gene end was trimmed by 1 base and the J gene end by 5 bases; junction bases not matched to a gene: 7. CDR3 region: CATSRGQGRGTGELFF. Here the CDR3 DNA reads TGTGCCACCAGCAGAGGACAGGGAAGGGGAACCGGGGAGCTGTTTTTT.

This clone came up once. The rearrangement links TRBV5-6 to TRBJ1-2; maybe TRBD1 (6 bases). This CDR3 spans 14 amino acids. The germline V and J ends were trimmed by 6 bases and 1 base, with 13 bases remaining between them. The V gene's germline CDR1 is SGHDT and CDR2 YYEEEE. The CDR3 sequence: CASTRQVLNYGYTF. In DNA, the CDR3 is TGTGCCAGCACCCGACAGGTCCTTAACTATGGCTACACCTTC.

The chain couples TRBV5-1 to TRBJ1-1; D unresolved. The CDR3 loop spans 13 amino acids. Trimming removed 4 bases from V and 4 bases from J, with 11 bases in between. Germline V gene data show CDR1 as SGHRS and CDR2 as YFSETQ. Here the CDR3 DNA reads TGCGCCAGCAGCAATGACTTCCTCACTGAAGCTTTCTTT. Amino acids: CASSNDFLTEAFF.

The chain links TRBV9 to TRBJ1-3, with 9 bases matching TRBD1. In germline, CDR1 is SGDLS, CDR2 YYNGEE. CDR3 length: 15 amino acids. With 0 bases clipped from V and 3 bases from J, the junction kept 1 base outside the gene matches. CDR3 nucleotide sequence: TGTGCCAGCAGCGTAGGGGACAGGGATGGAAACACCATATATTTT. It codes for CASSVGDRDGNTIYF.

The V call is TRBV10-1, the J call TRBJ2-7; 11 bases line up with TRBD2. The germline V gene has CDR1 WNHNN and CDR2 SYGVQD (reference sequence). Unmatched junction bases numbered 7, after V lost 0 bases and J lost 3 bases. The length of the CDR3 is 17 residues. The CDR3 loop is CASSESGSGGVFYEQYF. DNA of the CDR3: TGCGCCAGCAGTGAGTCAGGTAGCGGGGGGGTGTTCTACGAGCAGTACTTC.

The J gene is TRBJ2-1, the V gene TRBV30; a possible D gene is TRBD2 (5 bases). CDR3 length equals 16 residues. Germline V gene lookup returns CDR1 GTSNPN and CDR2 SVGIG (reference sequence). The V gene lost 0 bases and the J gene lost 1 base, with 13 bases spanning the gap. The CDR3 region has the DNA TGTGCCTGGAGTGTCCCCCTAGCATCATCCTACAATGAGCAGTTCTTC. It translates to CAWSVPLASSYNEQFF.

This sequence joins TRBV5-4 and TRBJ2-2; TRBD2 might be the D (5 bases). The CDR3 length is 15 residues. The V end was cut by 0 bases, the J end by 4 bases, with 10 bases between. Germline assignment: CDR1 SGHNT and CDR2 YYREEE (reference sequence). CDR3 residues: CASSLAERSTGELFF. The CDR3 nucleotides are TGTGCCAGCAGCTTGGCAGAGCGGTCCACCGGGGAGCTGTTTTTT.

This chain uses TRBV5-4 with TRBJ2-5; 7 bases map to TRBD2. The CDR3 runs 15 residues. Germline CDR1 and CDR2: SGHNT and YYREEE (reference sequence). Germline trimming cut 4 bases from V and 4 bases from J; bases unmatched to any gene: 10. The CDR3 spells CASSPPPGGRETQYF. The CDR3, as DNA: TGTGCCAGCAGCCCCCCCCCGGGAGGAAGAGAGACCCAGTACTTC. The variable domain in full, with the rest retrieved from reference TRBV5-4 and TRBJ2-5, is ETGVTQSPTHLIKTRGQQVTLRCSSQSGHNTVSWYQQALGQGPQFIFQYYREEENGRGNFPPRFSGLQFPNYSSELNVNALELDDSALYLCASSPPPGGRETQYFGPGTRLLVL.

This clone was observed once. The chain recombines TRBV11-3 with TRBJ2-5; 9 bases are a match to TRBD1. The CDR3 covers 14 residues. With V trimmed by 5 bases and J by 2 bases, 3 bases remained unmatched. The V gene's germline CDR1 is SGHNT and CDR2 YENEEA. CDR3 in amino acids: CASSTGQGQETQYF. The DNA of the CDR3 is TGTGCCAGCAGCACTGGACAGGGGCAAGAGACCCAGTACTTC.

The genes are TRBV19 and TRBJ1-1; TRBD1 agrees at 7 bases. The CDR3 has 14 residues. The junction had 7 bases not matched to a gene; V was cut back by 6 bases and J by 3 bases. Germline V CDR1 and CDR2: LNHDA, SQIVND (reference sequence). This CDR3 reads CASSLTGRHTEAFF. The CDR3 DNA is TGTGCCAGTAGCTTGACAGGGAGGCACACTGAAGCTTTCTTT.

The chain is built from TRBV11-2 and TRBJ2-7; a weak D match, TRBD1 (5 bases). The CDR3 is made up of 16 amino acids. V was pared by 2 bases and J by 1 base, with 15 bases between. CDR1 is SGHAT, CDR2 FQNNGV, per germline. CDR3 residues: CASSLRSNQGSYEQYF. The CDR3 DNA reads as TGTGCCAGCAGCTTACGTTCAAATCAGGGTTCCTACGAGCAGTACTTC.

The chain links TRBV13 to TRBJ2-1, with D possibly TRBD2 on 5 matching bases. The CDR3 runs 17 residues. V shed 4 bases and J shed 0 bases, with 16 bases lying between them. Germline V gene data show CDR1 as PRHDT and CDR2 as FYEKMQ (reference sequence). The CDR3 bases are TGTGCCAGCAGCTCTTATTTTACGGGAAGCTCCTACAATGAGCAGTTCTTC. It yields the protein CASSSYFTGSSYNEQFF.

This rearrangement joins TRBV5-6 to TRBJ2-1; 7 bases agree with TRBD1. Germline V gene lookup returns CDR1 SGHDT and CDR2 YYEEEE. V lost 4 bases and J lost 7; bases outside the gene matches: 14. This CDR3 has 16 amino acids. DNA for the CDR3: TGTGCCAGCAGCATAACACAGGGGCCCCTGGGGAATGAGCAGTTCTTC. As protein: CASSITQGPLGNEQFF. Drawing the rest from reference TRBV5-6 and TRBJ2-1, the complete variable domain is DAGVTQSPTHLIKTRGQQVTLRCSPKSGHDTVSWYQQALGQGPQFIFQYYEEEERQRGNFPDRFSGHQFPNYSSELNVNALLLGDSALYLCASSITQGPLGNEQFFGPGTRLTVL.

This chain links TRBV13 with TRBJ1-1, with D possibly TRBD1 on 5 matching bases. The CDR3 is 14 amino acids. Trimming left V 0 bases short and J 6 bases short, with 11 bases between. The germline V gene has CDR1 PRHDT and CDR2 FYEKMQ (reference sequence). The CDR3 spells CASSLGDNGAEAFF. The CDR3 DNA sequence: TGTGCCAGCAGCTTAGGGGACAACGGAGCTGAAGCTTTCTTT.

CDR3 sequence (DNA): TGTGCCTGGAGGTGGAGGTCCGATTCACCCCTCCACTTT. This gives the protein CAWRWRSDSPLHF. The chain is built from TRBV30 and TRBJ1-6, with D unresolved. CDR3 length: 13 residues. V was cut by 3 bases and J by 8 bases, with 11 bases left in between. CDR1 and CDR2 from the germline V gene are GTSNPN and SVGIG (reference sequence).

The table lists this clone with a count of one. V usage is TRBV19 and J usage is TRBJ2-7; D remains unclear. The CDR3 is 14 amino acids. Germline V gene sequence: CDR1 LNHDA, CDR2 SQIVND (reference sequence). V shed 1 base and J shed 0 bases, with 7 bases lying between them. CDR3 amino acids: CASSIGPTSYEQYF. DNA of the CDR3: TGTGCCAGTAGTATAGGGCCAACCTCCTACGAGCAGTACTTC.